Described below is a single T cell receptor beta chain sequence and its context. The data are from a study of blood T cell repertoires in COVID-19. Whole-study context: The recovered donors of Cohort 3 showed two negative PCRs, clearance, or symptom resolution. The United States, Italy and Spain were the sources of the acute and convalescent COVID-19 samples. Sample material is recorded as cDNA or gDNA derived from T cells, B-cell-depleted T cells, or PBMCs.

Trimming stripped 4 bases from V and 5 bases from J, with 13 bases between. CDR1 SGHNT and CDR2 YYREEE come from the germline V gene (reference sequence). This CDR3 has 13 residues. Clones were sequenced by immunoSEQ multiplex PCR, and TCRdb holds only the in-frame ones, with some missing. The sample includes roughly 150,000 clones, 70% to 85% of them seen just once. Those enrolled, adults aged roughly 18 to 89 years, came from around 25 US areas. The chain carries TRBV5-4 and TRBJ2-7, with D tentatively TRBD2 (6 bases). Material for sequencing was PBMCs or T cells enriched from blood (not recorded which). The origin of this receptor is an older woman in a cohort exposed to, infected with or recovered from COVID-19 (not recorded which). CDR3 amino acids: CASSGDFSDEQYF. The DNA for the CDR3 is TGTGCCAGCAGCGGGGACTTCTCTGACGAGCAGTACTTC.